These T cell receptor beta chains were read from a single sample in a study of a mutant IDH1 vaccine in newly diagnosed glioma. Sequencing was performed with immunoSEQ multiplex PCR; in TCRdb, only in-frame clones are kept and a portion is missing. The sample has under 85,000 clones; 75% to 90% are singletons. These receptors lack a known antigen. The sample in question was PBMCs, obtained from a glioma patient whose treatment included an IDH1 peptide vaccine. These receptors came from a woman aged 45-60 years with glioma. Each CDR3 is given with its conserved first and last residue. D genes are given only for firm matches. Clone sizes are given selectively: once, few, many, or a class where the clone is expanded.

>TRBJ1-4|TRBV28|NA|13|NA
TGTGCCAGCAGACGCGGGGGCTATGAAAAACTGTTTTTT
CASRRGGYEKLFF
>TRBJ2-7|TRBV28|NA|15|TRBD1
TGTGCCAGCCCTCCCCCGGGACAGGGCGCCTACGAGCAGTACTTC
CASPPPGQGAYEQYF
>TRBJ2-3|TRBV7-6|NA|14|NA
TGTGCCAGCAGCCGCGGGCAGCTCACAGATACGCAGTATTTT
CASSRGQLTDTQYF
>TRBJ1-2|TRBV28|NA|10|NA
TGTGCCAGCCAGAGCTATGGCTACACCTTC
CASQSYGYTF
>TRBJ1-1|TRBV7-6|NA|13|TRBD1
TGTGCCAGCGGTGAGGACAGGGACACTGAAGCTTTCTTT
CASGEDRDTEAFF
>TRBJ2-6|TRBV7-3|NA|13|NA
TGTGCCAGTTCGGTCGACAGGGCCAACGTCCTGACTTTC
CASSVDRANVLTF
>TRBJ2-1|TRBV5-8|once|14|TRBD1
TGTGCCAGCAGTTCGGGACAGGGGACGGATGAGCAGTTCTTC
CASSSGQGTDEQFF
>TRBJ1-1|TRBV4-1|NA|13|NA
TGCGCCAGCAGCCAACGAGTCACATTTGAAGCTTTCTTT
CASSQRVTFEAFF
>TRBJ1-6|TRBV5-6|few|14|TRBD1
TGTGCCAGCAGCCTCCCCGGACAGGGATCACCCCTCCACTTT
CASSLPGQGSPLHF
>TRBJ2-6|TRBV18|once|17|NA
TGTGCCAGCTCCCCAAGACAGGTTGACTCTGGGGCCAACGTCCTGACTTTC
CASSPRQVDSGANVLTF
>TRBJ1-6|TRBV6-4|NA|15|NA
TGTGCCAGCAGCCCGGGCCGCTCCTATAATTCACCCCTCCACTTT
CASSPGRSYNSPLHF
>TRBJ2-1|TRBV4-1|once|13|NA
TGCGCCAGCAGCCAAGACAGGGGCTTTGAGCAGTTCTTC
CASSQDRGFEQFF
>TRBJ2-7|TRBV7-9|NA|13|TRBD1
TGTGCCAGCACCCTTTGGACAGGCGGGGAGCAGTACTTC
CASTLWTGGEQYF
>TRBJ2-4|TRBV5-8|NA|14|NA
TGTGCCAGCAGCTTGGCCGTGGGATATGACATTCAGTACTTC
CASSLAVGYDIQYF
>TRBJ2-5|TRBV14|NA|14|NA
TGTGCCAGCAGCCCGGTGGGAGGAACGGAGACCCAGTACTTC
CASSPVGGTETQYF
>TRBJ2-3|TRBV5-1|NA|16|TRBD1
TGCGCCAGCAGCCCCACCCCGGGACAGGGGGCCGGTACGCAGTATTTT
CASSPTPGQGAGTQYF
>TRBJ2-2|TRBV5-1|NA|14|NA
TGCGCCAGCAGCCCGGATGTCGACACCGGGGAGCTGTTTTTT
CASSPDVDTGELFF
>TRBJ1-2|TRBV9|NA|15|NA
TGTGCCAGCAGCGTGTCGGACGGAGAGTTCTATGGCTACACCTTC
CASSVSDGEFYGYTF
>TRBJ2-7|TRBV29-1|NA|13|TRBD2
TGCAGCGCCCTACTAGCGGGAGGCCCCGAGCAGTACTTC
CSALLAGGPEQYF
>TRBJ2-1|TRBV27|NA|16|TRBD2
TGTGCCAGCAGAGGGGTAGGGGCTAGCGGCTACAATGAGCAGTTCTTC
CASRGVGASGYNEQFF
>TRBJ2-7|TRBV19|NA|12|NA
TGTGCCAGTAGTTGGCAGGGAGGCGAGCAGTACTTC
CASSWQGGEQYF
>TRBJ1-1|TRBV7-6|NA|13|NA
TGTGCCAGCAGCGAAGAGGCAGGATCCTCAGGTTTCTTT
CASSEEAGSSGFF
>TRBJ2-7|TRBV6-5|NA|16|TRBD1
TGTGCCAGCAGTTCCGGGACAGGCACTCACTCCTACGAGCAGTACTTC
CASSSGTGTHSYEQYF
>TRBJ1-5|TRBV2|NA|15|TRBD1
TGTGCCAGCAAGAAACAGGGGGCGAGCAATCAGCCCCAGCATTTT
CASKKQGASNQPQHF
>TRBJ2-3|TRBV5-1|NA|13|NA
TGCGCCAGCAAGGTAGAGGCGACAGATACGCAGTATTTT
CASKVEATDTQYF
>TRBJ1-4|TRBV9|few|15|NA
TGTGCCAGCAGCCTGCTGGGAGGGAGCGGTGAAAAACTGTTTTTT
CASSLLGGSGEKLFF
>TRBJ1-2|TRBV6-1|NA|14|NA
TGTGCCAGCAGCGACCATTTGAGGGAGGGTGGCTACACCTTC
CASSDHLREGGYTF
>TRBJ1-5|TRBV27|NA|15|NA
TGTGCCAGCAGTGAACACAGGGTTAGCAATCAGCCCCAGCATTTT
CASSEHRVSNQPQHF
>TRBJ2-1|TRBV28|NA|16|TRBD2
TGTGCAGTCACTAGCGGGAGGGCCCCCGTCTACAATGAGCAGTTCTTC
CAVTSGRAPVYNEQFF
>TRBJ2-2|TRBV27|NA|14|NA
TGTGCCAGCAGTTGGCTAGGGGCAACCGGGGAGCTGTTTTTT
CASSWLGATGELFF
>TRBJ2-1|TRBV10-3|NA|16|NA
TGTGCCACCCTCGGGGGGCGGGAGCGCCTTTACAATGAGCAGTTCTTC
CATLGGRERLYNEQFF
>TRBJ2-7|TRBV5-1|few|19|NA
TGCGCCAGCAGCCCGGAGGGGGGGGCGGGAAAGTCGTGGTCTTACGAGCAGTACTTC
CASSPEGGAGKSWSYEQYF
>TRBJ2-1|TRBV5-1|once|16|NA
TGCGCCAGCAGCTTGAGAGTAGCCCAAGCGGGTAATGAGCAGTTCTTC
CASSLRVAQAGNEQFF
>TRBJ2-1|TRBV2|NA|15|NA
TGTGCCAGCAGTGATTCAAACGGCGCCTACAATGAGCAGTTCTTC
CASSDSNGAYNEQFF
>TRBJ2-1|TRBV10-3|NA|15|NA
TGTGCCATCAGTGGGGGAGAAGGGCGGAGAGGTGAGCAGTTCTTC
CAISGGEGRRGEQFF
>TRBJ1-6|TRBV30|NA|12|NA
TGTGCCTGGACAGAAAATAATTCACCCCTCCACTTT
CAWTENNSPLHF
>TRBJ2-1|TRBV27|NA|15|NA
TGTGCCAGCAGTTTAAGGGGGGGCTTTTACAATGAGCAGTTCTTC
CASSLRGGFYNEQFF